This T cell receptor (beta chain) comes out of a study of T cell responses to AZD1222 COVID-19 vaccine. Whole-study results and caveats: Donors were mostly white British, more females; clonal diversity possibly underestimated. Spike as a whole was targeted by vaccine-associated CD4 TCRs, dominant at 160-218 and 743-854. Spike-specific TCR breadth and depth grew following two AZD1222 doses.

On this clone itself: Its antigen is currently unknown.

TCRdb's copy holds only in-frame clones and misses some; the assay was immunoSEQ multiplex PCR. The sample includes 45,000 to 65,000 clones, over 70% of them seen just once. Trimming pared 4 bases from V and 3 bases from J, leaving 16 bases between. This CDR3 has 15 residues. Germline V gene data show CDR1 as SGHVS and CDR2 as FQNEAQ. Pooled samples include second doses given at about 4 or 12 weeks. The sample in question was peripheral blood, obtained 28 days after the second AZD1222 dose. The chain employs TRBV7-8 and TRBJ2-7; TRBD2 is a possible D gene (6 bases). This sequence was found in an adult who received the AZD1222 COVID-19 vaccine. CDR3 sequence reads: CASSSTLGLIYEQYF. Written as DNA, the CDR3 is TGTGCCAGCAGCTCAACCTTAGGACTAATCTACGAGCAGTACTTC.